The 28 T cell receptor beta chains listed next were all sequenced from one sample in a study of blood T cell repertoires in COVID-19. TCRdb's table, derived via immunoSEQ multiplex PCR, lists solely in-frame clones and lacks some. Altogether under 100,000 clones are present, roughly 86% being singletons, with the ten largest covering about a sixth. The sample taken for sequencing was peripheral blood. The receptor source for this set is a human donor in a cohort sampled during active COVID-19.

The CDR3 protein is CASSDDGGIPDTQYF. Here the CDR3 DNA reads TGTGCCAGCAGTGATGACGGGGGGATTCCAGATACGCAGTATTTT. V gene TRBV2 combines with J gene TRBJ2-3, with 7 bases matching TRBD2. Germline V gene data show CDR1 as SNHLY and CDR2 as FYNNEI. V gave up 3 bases and J gave up 4 bases; unmatched junction bases: 7. CDR3 length equals 15 residues.

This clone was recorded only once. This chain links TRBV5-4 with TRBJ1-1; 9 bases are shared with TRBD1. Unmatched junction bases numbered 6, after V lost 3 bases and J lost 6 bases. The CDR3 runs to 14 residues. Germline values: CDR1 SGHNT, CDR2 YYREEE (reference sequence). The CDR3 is CASSSRDRAPEAFF. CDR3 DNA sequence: TGTGCCAGCAGCTCCCGGGACAGGGCTCCTGAAGCTTTCTTT.

CDR3 sequence reads: CASGPGTGQNQPQHF. CDR3 sequence (DNA): TGTGCCAGTGGACCCGGGACAGGGCAAAATCAGCCCCAGCATTTT. This rearrangement joins TRBV19 to TRBJ1-5; 9 nucleotides agree with TRBD1. The CDR3 is made up of 15 amino acids. V lost 8 bases, J lost 4 bases, and 9 bases stayed unmatched. From germline, CDR1 is LNHDA and CDR2 SQIVND (reference sequence).

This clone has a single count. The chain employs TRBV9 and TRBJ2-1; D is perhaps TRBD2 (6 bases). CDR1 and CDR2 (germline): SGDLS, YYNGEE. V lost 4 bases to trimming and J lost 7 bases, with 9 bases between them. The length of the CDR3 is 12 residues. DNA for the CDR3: TGTGCCAGCAGCAAAGGACTAAATGAGCAGTTCTTC. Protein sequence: CASSKGLNEQFF.

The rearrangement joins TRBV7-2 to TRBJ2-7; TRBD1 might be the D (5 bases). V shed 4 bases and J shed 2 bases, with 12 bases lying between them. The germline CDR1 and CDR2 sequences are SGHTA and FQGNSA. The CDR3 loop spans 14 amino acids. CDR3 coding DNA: TGTGCCAGCAGCTCCGGACACTTAGCCTACGAGCAGTACTTC. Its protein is CASSSGHLAYEQYF.

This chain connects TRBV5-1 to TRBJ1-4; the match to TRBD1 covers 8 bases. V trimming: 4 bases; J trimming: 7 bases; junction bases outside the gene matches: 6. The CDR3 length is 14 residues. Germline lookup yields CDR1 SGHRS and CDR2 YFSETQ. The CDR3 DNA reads TGCGCCAGCAGCAAGGGACAGGTCCGTGAAAAACTGTTTTTT. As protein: CASSKGQVREKLFF. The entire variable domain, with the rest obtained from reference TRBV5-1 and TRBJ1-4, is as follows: KAGVTQTPRYLIKTRGQQVTLSCSPISGHRSVSWYQQTPGQGLQFLFEYFSETQRNKGNFPGRFSGRQFSNSRSEMNVSTLELGDSALYLCASSKGQVREKLFFGSGTQLSVL.

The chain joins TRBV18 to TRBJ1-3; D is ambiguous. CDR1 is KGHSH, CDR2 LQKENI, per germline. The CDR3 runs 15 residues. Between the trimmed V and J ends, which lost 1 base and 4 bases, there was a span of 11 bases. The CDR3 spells CASSPQGGEGNTIYF. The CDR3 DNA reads TGTGCCAGCTCACCACAAGGCGGGGAAGGAAACACCATATATTTT. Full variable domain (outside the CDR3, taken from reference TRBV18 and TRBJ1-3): NAGVMQNPRHLVRRRGQEARLRCSPMKGHSHVYWYRQLPEEGLKFMVYLQKENIIDESGMPKERFSAEFPKEGPSILRIQQVVRGDSAAYFCASSPQGGEGNTIYFGEGSWLTVV.

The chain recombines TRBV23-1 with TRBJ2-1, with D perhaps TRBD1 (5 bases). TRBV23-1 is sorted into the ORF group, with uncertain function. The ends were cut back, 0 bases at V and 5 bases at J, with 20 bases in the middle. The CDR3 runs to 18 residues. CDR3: CASSQSEATAYNHNEQFF. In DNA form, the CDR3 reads TGCGCCAGCAGTCAATCGGAAGCGACAGCTTACAACCACAATGAGCAGTTCTTC.

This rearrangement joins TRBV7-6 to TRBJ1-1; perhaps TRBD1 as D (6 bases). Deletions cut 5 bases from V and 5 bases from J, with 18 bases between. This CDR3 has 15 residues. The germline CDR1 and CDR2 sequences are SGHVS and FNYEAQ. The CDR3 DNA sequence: TGTGCCAGCAGCCCGCGAGTAGGGACACGAACTGAAGCTTTCTTT. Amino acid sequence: CASSPRVGTRTEAFF.

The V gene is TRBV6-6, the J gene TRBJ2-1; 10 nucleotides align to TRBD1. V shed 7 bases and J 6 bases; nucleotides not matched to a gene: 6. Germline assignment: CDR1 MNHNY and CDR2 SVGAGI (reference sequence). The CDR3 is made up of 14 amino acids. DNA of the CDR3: TGTGCCAGCACGCGGGACAGGGGCTCCAATGAGCAGTTCTTC. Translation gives CASTRDRGSNEQFF.

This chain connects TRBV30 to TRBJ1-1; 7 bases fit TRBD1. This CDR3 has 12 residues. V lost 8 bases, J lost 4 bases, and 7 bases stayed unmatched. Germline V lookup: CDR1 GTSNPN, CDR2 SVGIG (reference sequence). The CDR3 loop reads CAGTRGTTEAFF. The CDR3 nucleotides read TGTGCCGGAACCAGGGGGACCACTGAAGCTTTCTTT.

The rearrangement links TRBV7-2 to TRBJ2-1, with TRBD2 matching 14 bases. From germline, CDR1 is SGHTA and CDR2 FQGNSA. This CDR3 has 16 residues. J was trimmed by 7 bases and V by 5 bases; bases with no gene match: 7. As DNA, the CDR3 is TGTGCCAGCAGCCTATGGACTAGCGGGGGGCGAAATGAGCAGTTCTTC. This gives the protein CASSLWTSGGRNEQFF.

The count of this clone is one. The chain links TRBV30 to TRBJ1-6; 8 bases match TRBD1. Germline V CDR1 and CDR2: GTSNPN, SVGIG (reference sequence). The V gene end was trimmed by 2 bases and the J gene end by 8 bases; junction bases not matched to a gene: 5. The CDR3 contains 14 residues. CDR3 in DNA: TGTGCCTGGAGTAGGGCAGGGGGCGATTCACCCCTCCACTTT. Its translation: CAWSRAGGDSPLHF.

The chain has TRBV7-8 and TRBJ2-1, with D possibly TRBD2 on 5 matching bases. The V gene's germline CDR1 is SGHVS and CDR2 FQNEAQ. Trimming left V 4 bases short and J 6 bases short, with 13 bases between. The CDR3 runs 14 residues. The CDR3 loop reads CASSSRTAGNEQFF. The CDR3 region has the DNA TGTGCCAGCAGCTCCAGGACGGCGGGCAATGAGCAGTTCTTC.

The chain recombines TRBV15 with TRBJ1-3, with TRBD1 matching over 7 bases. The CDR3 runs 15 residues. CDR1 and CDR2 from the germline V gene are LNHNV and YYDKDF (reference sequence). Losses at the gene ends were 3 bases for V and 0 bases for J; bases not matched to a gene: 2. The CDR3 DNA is TGTGCCACCAGCAGTCGGGACAGCTCTGGAAACACCATATATTTT. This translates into CATSSRDSSGNTIYF.

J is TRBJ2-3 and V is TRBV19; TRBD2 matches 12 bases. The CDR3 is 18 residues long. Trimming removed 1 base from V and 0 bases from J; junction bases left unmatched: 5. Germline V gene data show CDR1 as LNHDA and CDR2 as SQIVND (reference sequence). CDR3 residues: CASSIVLAGGPSTDTQYF. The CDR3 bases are TGTGCCAGTAGTATAGTGCTAGCGGGGGGGCCGAGCACAGATACGCAGTATTTT.

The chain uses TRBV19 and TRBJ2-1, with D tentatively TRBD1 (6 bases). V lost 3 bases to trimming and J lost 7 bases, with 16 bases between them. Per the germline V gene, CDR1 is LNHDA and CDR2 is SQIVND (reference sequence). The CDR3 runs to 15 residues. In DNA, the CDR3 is TGTGCCAGTAGTATCGTCGAGCAAGGGGGAAATGAGCAGTTCTTC. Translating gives CASSIVEQGGNEQFF. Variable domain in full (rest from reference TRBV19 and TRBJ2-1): DGGITQSPKYLFRKEGQNVTLSCEQNLNHDAMYWYRQDPGQGLRLIYYSQIVNDFQKGDIAEGYSVSREKKESFPLTVTSAQKNPTAFYLCASSIVEQGGNEQFFGPGTRLTVL.

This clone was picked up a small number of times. In DNA, the CDR3 is TGTGCCAGCAGCTCCAGGACTAGCGGAGATACGCAGTATTTT. Translating it yields CASSSRTSGDTQYF. This sequence joins TRBV11-1 and TRBJ2-3, with TRBD2 identical over 10 bases. The V gene end was trimmed by 4 bases and the J gene end by 5 bases; junction bases not matched to a gene: 3. CDR3 length equals 14 residues. Germline CDR1 is SGHAT and CDR2 is FQDESV (reference sequence).

CDR3 nucleotides: TGTGCCATCAGCCCCGACAGTGAACAGCCCCAGCATTTT. Residues: CAISPDSEQPQHF. This chain uses TRBV10-3 with TRBJ1-5; weak D call: TRBD1 (5 bases). CDR3 length: 13 residues. V lost 6 bases to trimming and J lost 7 bases, with 13 bases between them. In germline, CDR1 is ENHRY, CDR2 SYGVKD.

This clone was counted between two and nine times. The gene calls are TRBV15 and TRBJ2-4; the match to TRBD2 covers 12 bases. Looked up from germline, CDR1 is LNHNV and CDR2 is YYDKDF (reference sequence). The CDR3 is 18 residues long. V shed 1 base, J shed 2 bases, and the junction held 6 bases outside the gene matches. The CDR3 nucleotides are TGTGCCACCAGCAGAGGGTGGACTAGCGGGGTTCCCAAAAACATTCAGTACTTC. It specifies CATSRGWTSGVPKNIQYF.

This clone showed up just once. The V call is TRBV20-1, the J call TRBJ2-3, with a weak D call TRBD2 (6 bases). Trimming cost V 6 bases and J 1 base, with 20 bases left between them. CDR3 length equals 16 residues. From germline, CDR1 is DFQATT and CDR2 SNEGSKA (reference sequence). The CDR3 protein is CSASVFGRGGTDTQYF. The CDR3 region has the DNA TGCAGTGCGAGTGTGTTCGGGCGGGGCGGCACAGATACGCAGTATTTT.

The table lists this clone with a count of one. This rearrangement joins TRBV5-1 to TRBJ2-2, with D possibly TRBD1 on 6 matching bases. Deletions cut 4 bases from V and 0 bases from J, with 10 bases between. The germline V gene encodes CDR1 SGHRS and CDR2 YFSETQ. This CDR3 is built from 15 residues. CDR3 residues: CASSGDTANTGELFF. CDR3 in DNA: TGCGCCAGCAGCGGGGACACTGCGAACACCGGGGAGCTGTTTTTT.

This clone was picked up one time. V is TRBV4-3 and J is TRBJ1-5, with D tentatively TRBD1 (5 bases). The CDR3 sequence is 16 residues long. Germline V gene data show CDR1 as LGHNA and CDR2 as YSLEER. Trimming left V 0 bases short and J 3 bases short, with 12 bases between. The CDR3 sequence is CASSQDVDTYNQPQHF. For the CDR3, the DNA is TGCGCCAGCAGCCAAGACGTGGACACTTACAATCAGCCCCAGCATTTT.

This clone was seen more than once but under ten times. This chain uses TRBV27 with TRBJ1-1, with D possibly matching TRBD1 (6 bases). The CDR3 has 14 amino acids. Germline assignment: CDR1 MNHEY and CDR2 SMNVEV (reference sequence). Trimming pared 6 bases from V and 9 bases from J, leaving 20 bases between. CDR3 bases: TGTGCCAGCAGCCGCCTTCCCTGGACAGACAAAGCTTTCTTT. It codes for CASSRLPWTDKAFF.

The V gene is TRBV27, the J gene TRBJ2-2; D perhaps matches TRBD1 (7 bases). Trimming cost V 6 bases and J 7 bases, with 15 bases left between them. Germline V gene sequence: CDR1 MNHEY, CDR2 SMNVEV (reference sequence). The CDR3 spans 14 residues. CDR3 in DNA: TGTGCCAGCAGCGACAGGGTGCGGGGCGGGGAGCTGTTTTTT. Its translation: CASSDRVRGGELFF.

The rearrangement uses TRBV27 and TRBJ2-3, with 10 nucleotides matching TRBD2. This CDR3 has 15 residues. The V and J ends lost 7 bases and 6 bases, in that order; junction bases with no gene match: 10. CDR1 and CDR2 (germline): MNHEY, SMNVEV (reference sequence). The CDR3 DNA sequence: TGTGCCAGCATAGGGAGCGGGGGGGCCCCGGATACGCAGTATTTT. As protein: CASIGSGGAPDTQYF.

This CDR3 reads CASSETTSGLITDTQYF. In DNA, the CDR3 is TGCGCCAGCAGTGAGACGACTAGCGGGTTGATCACAGATACGCAGTATTTT. V and J are TRBV10-1 and TRBJ2-3; 10 bases fit TRBD2. V lost 2 bases to trimming and J lost 2 bases; unmatched junction nucleotides: 7. There are 17 residues in the CDR3. Germline values: CDR1 WNHNN, CDR2 SYGVQD (reference sequence).

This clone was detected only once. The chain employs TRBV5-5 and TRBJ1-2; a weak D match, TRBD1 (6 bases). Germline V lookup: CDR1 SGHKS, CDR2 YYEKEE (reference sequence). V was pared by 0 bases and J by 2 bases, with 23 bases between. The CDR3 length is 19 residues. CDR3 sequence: CASSLELSIGRGRNYGYTF. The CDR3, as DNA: TGTGCCAGCAGCTTGGAATTAAGTATAGGCAGGGGTAGAAACTATGGCTACACCTTC.